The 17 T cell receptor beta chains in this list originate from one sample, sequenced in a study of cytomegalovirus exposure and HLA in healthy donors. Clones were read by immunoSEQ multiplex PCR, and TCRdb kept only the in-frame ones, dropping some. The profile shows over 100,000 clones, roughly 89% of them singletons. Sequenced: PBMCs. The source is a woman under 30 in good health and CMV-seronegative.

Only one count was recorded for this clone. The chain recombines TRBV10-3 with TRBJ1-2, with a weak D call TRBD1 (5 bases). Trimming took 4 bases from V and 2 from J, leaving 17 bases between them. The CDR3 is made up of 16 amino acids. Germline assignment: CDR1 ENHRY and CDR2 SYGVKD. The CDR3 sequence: CAISGETAGMNYGYTF. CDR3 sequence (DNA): TGTGCCATCAGTGGGGAAACGGCAGGGATGAACTATGGCTACACCTTC.

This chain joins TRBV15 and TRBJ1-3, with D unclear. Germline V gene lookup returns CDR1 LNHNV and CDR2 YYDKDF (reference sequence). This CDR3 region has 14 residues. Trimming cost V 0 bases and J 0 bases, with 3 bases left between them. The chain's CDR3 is CATSRDRSGNTIYF. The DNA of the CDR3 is TGTGCCACCAGCAGAGACCGCTCTGGAAACACCATATATTTT.

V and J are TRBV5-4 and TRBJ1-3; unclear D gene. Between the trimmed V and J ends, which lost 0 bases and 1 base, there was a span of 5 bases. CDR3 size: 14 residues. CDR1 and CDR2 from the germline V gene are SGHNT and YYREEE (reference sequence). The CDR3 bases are TGTGCCAGCAGCTTGGGGCAATCTGGAAACACCATATATTTT. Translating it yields CASSLGQSGNTIYF.

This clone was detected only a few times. The CDR3 sequence is CASSRTGWSYEQYF. The CDR3 nucleotides are TGTGCCAGCAGCCGGACAGGGTGGTCCTACGAGCAGTACTTC. J is TRBJ2-7 and V is TRBV14; TRBD1 aligns across 8 bases. The germline CDR1 and CDR2 sequences are SGHDN and FVKESK. Unmatched junction bases numbered 3, after V lost 4 bases and J lost 1 base. The CDR3 is 14 amino acids.

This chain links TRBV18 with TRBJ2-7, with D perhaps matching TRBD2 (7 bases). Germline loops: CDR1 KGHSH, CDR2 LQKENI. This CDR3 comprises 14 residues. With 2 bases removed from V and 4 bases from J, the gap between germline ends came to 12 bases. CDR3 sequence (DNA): TGTGCCAGCTCACCAGCGGGGGCCGGATACGAGCAGTACTTC. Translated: CASSPAGAGYEQYF.

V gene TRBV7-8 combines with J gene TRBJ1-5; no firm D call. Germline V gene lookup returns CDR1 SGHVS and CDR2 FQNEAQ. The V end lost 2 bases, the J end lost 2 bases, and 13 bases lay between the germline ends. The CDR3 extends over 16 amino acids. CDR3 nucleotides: TGTGCCAGCAGCTTACTGGTAACGGCGGGCAATCAGCCCCAGCATTTT. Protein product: CASSLLVTAGNQPQHF.

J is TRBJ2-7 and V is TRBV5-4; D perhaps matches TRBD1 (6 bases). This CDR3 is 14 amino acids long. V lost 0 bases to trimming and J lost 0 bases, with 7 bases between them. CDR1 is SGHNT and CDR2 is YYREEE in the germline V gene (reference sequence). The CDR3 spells CASSLDRDSYEQYF. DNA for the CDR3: TGTGCCAGCAGCTTGGACAGGGACTCCTACGAGCAGTACTTC.

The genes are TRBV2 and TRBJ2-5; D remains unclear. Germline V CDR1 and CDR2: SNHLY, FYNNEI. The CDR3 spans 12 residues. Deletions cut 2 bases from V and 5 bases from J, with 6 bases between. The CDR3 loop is CASSEIEETQYF. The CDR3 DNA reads TGTGCCAGCAGTGAAATCGAGGAGACCCAGTACTTC.

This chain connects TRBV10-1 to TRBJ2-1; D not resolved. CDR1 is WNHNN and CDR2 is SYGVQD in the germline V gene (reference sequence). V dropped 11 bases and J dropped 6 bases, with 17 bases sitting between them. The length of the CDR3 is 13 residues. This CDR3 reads CASSRPGGNEQFF. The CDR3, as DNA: TGCGCCTCATCACGACCGGGTGGCAATGAGCAGTTCTTC.

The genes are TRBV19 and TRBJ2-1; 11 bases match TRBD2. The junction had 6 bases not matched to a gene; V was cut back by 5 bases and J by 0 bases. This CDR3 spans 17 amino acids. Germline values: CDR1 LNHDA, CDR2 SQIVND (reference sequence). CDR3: CASSPRLAGSSYNEQFF. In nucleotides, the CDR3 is TGTGCCAGTAGTCCAAGACTAGCGGGGTCCTCCTACAATGAGCAGTTCTTC.

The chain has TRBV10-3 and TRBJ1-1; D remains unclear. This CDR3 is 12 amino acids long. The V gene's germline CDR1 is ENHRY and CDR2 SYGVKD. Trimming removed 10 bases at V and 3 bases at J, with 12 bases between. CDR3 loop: CATGERDTEAFF. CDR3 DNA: TGTGCCACTGGGGAGAGGGACACTGAAGCTTTCTTT.

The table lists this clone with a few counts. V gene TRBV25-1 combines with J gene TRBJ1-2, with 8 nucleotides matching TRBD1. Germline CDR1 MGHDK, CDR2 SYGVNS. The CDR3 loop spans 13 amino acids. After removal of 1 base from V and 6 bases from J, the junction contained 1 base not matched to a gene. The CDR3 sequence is CASSELDRDGYTF. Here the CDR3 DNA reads TGTGCCAGCAGTGAATTGGACAGGGATGGCTACACCTTC.

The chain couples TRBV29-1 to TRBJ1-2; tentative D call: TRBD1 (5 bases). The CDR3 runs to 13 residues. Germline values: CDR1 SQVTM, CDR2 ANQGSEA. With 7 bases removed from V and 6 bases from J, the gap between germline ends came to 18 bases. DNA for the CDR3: TGCAGCGCTTCACCCGGGGGGTTTGATGGCTACACCTTC. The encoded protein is CSASPGGFDGYTF.

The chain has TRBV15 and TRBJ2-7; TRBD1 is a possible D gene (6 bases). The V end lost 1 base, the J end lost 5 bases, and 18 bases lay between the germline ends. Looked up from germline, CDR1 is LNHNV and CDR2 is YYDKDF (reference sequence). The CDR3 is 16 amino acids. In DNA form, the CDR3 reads TGTGCCACCAGCAGAGCCACAGGGTTAGGCAGCGACGAGCAGTACTTC. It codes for CATSRATGLGSDEQYF.

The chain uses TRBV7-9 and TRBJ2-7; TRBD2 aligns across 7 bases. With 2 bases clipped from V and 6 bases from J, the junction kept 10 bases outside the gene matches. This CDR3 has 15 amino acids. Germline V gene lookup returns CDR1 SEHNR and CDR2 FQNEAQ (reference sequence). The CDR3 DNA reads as TGTGCCAGCAGCTTAATAAGCGCGGGGGAGGTCGAGCAGTACTTC. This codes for CASSLISAGEVEQYF.

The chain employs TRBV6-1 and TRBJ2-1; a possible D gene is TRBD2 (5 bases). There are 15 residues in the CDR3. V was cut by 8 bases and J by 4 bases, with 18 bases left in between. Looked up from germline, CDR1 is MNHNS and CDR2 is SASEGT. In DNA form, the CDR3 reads TGTGCCAGCGCCGGAGGTGGGCAAGGGTACAATGAGCAGTTCTTC. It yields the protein CASAGGGQGYNEQFF.

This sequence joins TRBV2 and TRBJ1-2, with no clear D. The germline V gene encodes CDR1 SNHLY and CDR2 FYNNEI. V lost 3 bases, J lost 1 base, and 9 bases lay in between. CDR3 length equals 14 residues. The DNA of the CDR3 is TGTGCCAGCAGTGATACGGGATTTAACTATGGCTACACCTTC. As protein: CASSDTGFNYGYTF.